This T cell receptor beta chain was identified in a study of T cells in Graves' hyperthyroidism and ophthalmopathy. Regarding the study as a whole: Blood also showed most of the thyroid clonotypes that were expanded above 0.001. Patients with ophthalmopathy were separated from those with stable hyperthyroidism by a 13 V-J model.

The TCR beta CDR3 regions underwent amplification using RNA transcripts as the source. First-round RT-PCR with HTBI primers amplified the TCR CDR3 region. MiXCR, run by TCRdb on the multiplex PCR reads, gives a single entry per CDR3 protein. The sample gives roughly 500,000 distinct CDR3 sequences, 46% of which show up once; about two fifths is in the top ten. Note on this clonotype: What it recognizes is unknown.

Exclusions: uncontrolled infection, other autoimmune disease, pregnancy, lactation. V lost 3 bases, J lost 0 bases, and 12 bases lay in between. This CDR3 region has 14 residues. In germline, CDR1 is DFQATT, CDR2 SNEGSKA (reference sequence). The chain has TRBV20-1 and TRBJ2-7; D is undetermined. The source of this sequence is an adult woman with Graves' disease, either hyperthyroidism or ophthalmopathy (not recorded which). Sequences were obtained from peripheral blood or thyroid tissue (not recorded which). In DNA form, the CDR3 reads TGCAGTGCTAGTCTCGCCAGTAACTCCTACGAGCAGTACTTC. Its protein product is CSASLASNSYEQYF.